The 17 T cell receptor beta chains below all came from one sample that was sequenced in a study of blood T cell repertoires in COVID-19. The repertoire was sequenced with immunoSEQ multiplex PCR; TCRdb's copy has only in-frame clones and lacks some. The profile shows under 150,000 clones, about four fifths of them singletons. The sequencing sample was made of peripheral blood. These receptors originate from a man aged 55 to 69 with acute or convalescent COVID-19.

This clone was seen only once. The chain is built from TRBV15 and TRBJ2-3, with TRBD2 matching 14 bases. The junction had 4 bases not matched to a gene; V was cut back by 5 bases and J by 3 bases. Germline V CDR1 and CDR2: LNHNV, YYDKDF (reference sequence). The CDR3 is made up of 16 amino acids. CDR3 loop: CATSAGLAGGTDTQYF. CDR3 coding DNA: TGTGCCACCAGCGCCGGACTAGCGGGAGGTACAGATACGCAGTATTTT.

The CDR3: CASSAVVGNQPQHF. The CDR3 coding sequence is TGTGCCAGCAGTGCGGTTGTTGGCAATCAGCCCCAGCATTTT. The chain employs TRBV7-8 and TRBJ1-5; D gene ambiguous. Germline V lookup: CDR1 SGHVS, CDR2 FQNEAQ. Trimming removed 6 bases at V and 2 bases at J, with 11 bases between. The CDR3 has 14 residues. The complete variable domain, with remaining parts taken from reference TRBV7-8 and TRBJ1-5, reads GAGVSQSPRYKVAKRGQDVALRCDPISGHVSLFWYQQALGQGPEFLTYFQNEAQLDKSGLPSDRFFAERPEGSVSTLKIQRTQQEDSAVYLCASSAVVGNQPQHFGDGTRLSIL.

The CDR3 region has the DNA TGTGCCAGCAGCTTAATGGGACTTGGGGCCAACGTCCTGACTTTC. This translates into CASSLMGLGANVLTF. V is TRBV7-3 and J is TRBJ2-6; possible D gene TRBD2, 6 bases. The V end lost 1 base, the J end lost 3 bases, and 7 bases lay between the germline ends. There are 15 residues in the CDR3. From germline, CDR1 is SGHTA and CDR2 FQGTGA. The variable domain in full, completed from reference TRBV7-3 and TRBJ2-6, reads GAGVSQTPSNKVTEKGKYVELRCDPISGHTALYWYRQSLGQGPEFLIYFQGTGAADDSGLPNDRFFAVRPEGSVSTLKIQRTERGDSAVYLCASSLMGLGANVLTFGAGSRLTVL.

The gene calls are TRBV19 and TRBJ1-3, with TRBD1 matching 9 bases. With 9 bases clipped from V and 0 bases from J, the junction kept 15 bases outside the gene matches. CDR3 length equals 18 residues. CDR1 and CDR2 (germline): LNHDA, SQIVND (reference sequence). Here the CDR3 reads CASTLSSGTGSSGNTIYF. DNA of the CDR3: TGTGCCAGCACCCTGTCGTCGGGGACAGGGAGCTCTGGAAACACCATATATTTT.

This chain joins TRBV11-2 and TRBJ2-1, with D possibly matching TRBD1 (5 bases). V was pared by 3 bases and J by 10 bases, with 16 bases between. The CDR3 is 14 residues long. In germline, CDR1 is SGHAT, CDR2 FQNNGV. Here the CDR3 reads CASSLVRLGREQFF. The CDR3 DNA follows: TGTGCCAGCAGCTTGGTTAGGTTGGGGCGGGAGCAGTTCTTC.

This clone was recorded once. The V call is TRBV6-2 or TRBV6-3, the J call TRBJ2-3; 11 bases match TRBD2. J was trimmed by 3 bases and V by 2 bases; bases with no gene match: 7. The germline gives CDR1 MNHEY, CDR2 SVGEGT. This CDR3 spans 17 amino acids. DNA for the CDR3: TGTGCCAGCAGTTACGACCTAGCGGGGGGTCCTACAGATACGCAGTATTTT. Translated: CASSYDLAGGPTDTQYF.

V gene TRBV30 combines with J gene TRBJ2-7; 8 nucleotides line up with TRBD2. CDR1 is GTSNPN, CDR2 SVGIG, per germline (reference sequence). Germline trimming cut 2 bases from V and 4 bases from J; bases unmatched to any gene: 7. The length of the CDR3 is 14 residues. The DNA for the CDR3 is TGTGCCTGGAGTCGGTGGACTAGCACTTACGAGCAGTACTTC. As protein: CAWSRWTSTYEQYF.

The chain couples TRBV24-1 to TRBJ1-2; 10 nucleotides align to TRBD1. Germline V gene data show CDR1 as KGHDR and CDR2 as SFDVKD. This CDR3 is 16 amino acids long. Germline trimming cut 7 bases from V and 4 bases from J; bases unmatched to any gene: 11. CDR3 protein: CATSRAGQGEVYGYTF. The CDR3 coding sequence is TGTGCCACCAGCCGAGCTGGACAGGGGGAAGTCTATGGCTACACCTTC.

The chain has TRBV10-1 and TRBJ2-3; 8 nucleotides agree with TRBD1. Germline values: CDR1 WNHNN, CDR2 SYGVQD (reference sequence). The CDR3 spans 16 residues. J lost 2 bases, V lost 4 bases, and 8 bases had no gene match. The CDR3 loop is CASSGTTGAFTDTQYF. As DNA, the CDR3 is TGCGCCAGCAGTGGGACGACAGGGGCCTTCACAGATACGCAGTATTTT.

CDR3 coding DNA: TGTGCCAGCAGCCTCAGGGGTGTAGGAGAGACCCAGTACTTC. Its protein product is CASSLRGVGETQYF. The chain uses TRBV9 and TRBJ2-5; maybe TRBD1 (6 bases). Trimming left V 4 bases short and J 4 bases short, with 14 bases between. Germline loops: CDR1 SGDLS, CDR2 YYNGEE. This CDR3 is 14 amino acids long.

The chain couples TRBV14 to TRBJ1-6, with TRBD1 matching over 8 bases. Trimming at V came to 1 base and at J to 11 bases, leaving 4 bases not matched to a gene. The CDR3 spans 14 residues. The germline gives CDR1 SGHDN, CDR2 FVKESK. In nucleotides, the CDR3 is TGTGCCAGCAGCCAAGGGGGACAGGCAGCACCCCTCCACTTT. This sequence encodes CASSQGGQAAPLHF.

This clone appeared a few times. V is TRBV12-3 or TRBV12-4 and J is TRBJ1-2; D remains unclear. Between the trimmed V and J ends, which lost 1 base and 2 bases, there was a span of 5 bases. The CDR3 spans 13 residues. CDR3 protein: CASSLGRNYGYTF. The CDR3 region has the DNA TGTGCCAGCAGTTTAGGGCGGAACTATGGCTACACCTTC.

The CDR3 spells CASSVGGNYNEQFF. Written as DNA, the CDR3 is TGTGCCAGCAGCGTAGGCGGGAACTACAATGAGCAGTTCTTC. The chain carries TRBV9 and TRBJ2-1; a weak D match, TRBD2 (6 bases). CDR1 is SGDLS, CDR2 YYNGEE, per germline. CDR3 length: 14 residues. Trimming removed 0 bases from V and 3 bases from J, with 7 bases in between.

This clone appeared a single time. The V call is TRBV12-3 or TRBV12-4, the J call TRBJ1-1; D gene uncertain. There are 13 residues in the CDR3. V was pared by 0 bases and J by 4 bases, with 6 bases between. CDR3 region: CASSLAEGTEAFF. CDR3 nucleotide sequence: TGTGCCAGCAGTTTAGCGGAGGGCACTGAAGCTTTCTTT.

This chain uses TRBV4-1 with TRBJ2-5, with 10 bases aligning to TRBD2. After removal of 0 bases from V and 2 bases from J, the junction contained 9 bases not matched to a gene. Germline CDR1 is MGHRA and CDR2 is YSYEKL. This CDR3 has 18 residues. CDR3 loop: CASSQDRLAGVVQETQYF. Written as DNA, the CDR3 is TGCGCCAGCAGCCAAGATAGGCTAGCGGGAGTGGTTCAAGAGACCCAGTACTTC.

This sequence joins TRBV24-1 and TRBJ2-3, with 8 bases fitting TRBD1. There are 17 residues in the CDR3. V trimming: 3 bases; J trimming: 7 bases; junction bases outside the gene matches: 14. Germline loops: CDR1 KGHDR, CDR2 SFDVKD. For the CDR3, the DNA is TGTGCCACCAGTGATCCCCAAGGACAGGGTGGAGTAAATACGCAGTATTTT. The encoded protein is CATSDPQGQGGVNTQYF.

This rearrangement joins TRBV6-6 to TRBJ2-7; tentative D call: TRBD2 (6 bases). The CDR3 has 14 amino acids. Per germline, CDR1 MNHNY and CDR2 SVGAGI (reference sequence). V lost 5 bases and J lost 2, with 13 bases in between. The CDR3 DNA sequence: TGTGCCAGCAGTAGCTACGGGAGCCCCTACGAGCAGTACTTC. Translated: CASSSYGSPYEQYF.